This TCR beta chain was found in a study of OX40 agonist ivuxolimab in advanced cancers. Study-level background: Patients in the trial were receiving intravenous ivuxolimab every 2 weeks, at doses of 0.01 to 10 mg/kg. Patients with hepatocellular carcinoma, melanoma, renal cell or head and neck cancer made up the dose-escalation patients. Study-wide findings and caveats: On average, CD8+ T cells had more expanded clones than CD4+.

Trimming shortened V by 0 bases and J by 10 bases, and 10 bases separated the two germline ends. The length of the CDR3 is 14 residues. Per the germline V gene, CDR1 is SGHDN and CDR2 is FVKESK. In the case of this clone: As yet, its antigen is unknown.

Profiled with immunoSEQ multiplex PCR; TCRdb holds only in-frame clones, not every one. The sample lists around 31,000 clones, 75% to 85% occurring once. This sequence was found in an adult with an advanced solid tumor such as melanoma, head and neck, liver or kidney cancer. This sample comprised CD4+ or CD8+ T cells sorted from blood, obtained in a trial of the OX40 agonist ivuxolimab. The chain couples TRBV14 to TRBJ1-6; the D is unclear. The CDR3, as DNA: TGTGCCAGCAGCCAAGATTCTGCCCGCTCACCCCTCCACTTT. Translated, it gives CASSQDSARSPLHF.